This TCR beta chain was obtained from a study of CD8 T cells in ankylosing spondylitis. Whole-study results and caveats: The authors reported significant enrichment of disease-linked clones in matched ankylosing spondylitis synovial fluid.

Quantitative 5'-RACE with molecular barcodes was used to make the TCR beta libraries. Each CDR3 protein gets one entry after TCRdb re-called the 5' RACE reads with MiXCR. Counted here are over 100,000 distinct CDR3 sequences, 6.5% to 9% occurring once; the ten biggest clones make up 12%. This clonotype has only a few counts. As yet, its antigen is unknown. CDR3 length equals 15 residues. Trimming took 1 base from V and 6 from J, leaving 10 bases between them. CDR1 and CDR2 from the germline V gene are KGHSH and LQKENI. The rearrangement joins TRBV18 to TRBJ1-6; a weak D match, TRBD1 (6 bases). This sequence originates from a male donor with ankylosing spondylitis or in good health (not recorded which). Sequenced: blood, either unsorted or a sorted T cell fraction (not recorded which). In DNA, the CDR3 is TGTGCCAGCTCACCACGACAGGACCTTAATTCACCCCTCCACTTT. This gives the protein CASSPRQDLNSPLHF.